This T cell receptor beta chain emerged from a study of T cells in Graves' hyperthyroidism and ophthalmopathy (dated by TCRdb to between 2018 and 2021). Notes on the research overall: Peripheral blood was sampled at the time of initial diagnosis, prior to any treatment. To identify distinguishing TCR V-J signatures, a discovery cohort of some 100 patients was used, comprising roughly 45 with Graves' ophthalmopathy and approximately 58 with stable Graves' hyperthyroidism. Whether ophthalmopathy could be predicted prospectively was tested in an independent validation cohort made up of 18 to 20 hyperthyroidism patients plus 17 patients who later progressed to ophthalmopathy. The approximately 90 discovery patients were divided at random into training and test sets in a 7:3 ratio. In addition, the study compared T-cell repertoires in thyroid tissue and in blood from roughly six Graves' hyperthyroidism patients. Once sampling was done, hyperthyroidism patients were given methimazole at a starting dose of 30 mg daily, whereas ophthalmopathy patients were given high-dose intravenous methylprednisolone. The paper reports TCR Vbeta CDR3 sequencing of some 140 peripheral blood samples: approximately 41 ophthalmopathy, roughly 74 hyperthyroidism and some 17 progressor patients. Beyond this particular receptor, the publication reports: Sample size was not statistically predetermined, and investigators were not blinded to group allocation. During validation, the model predicted progression to ophthalmopathy a median of approximately six months ahead of onset, with approximately 71% sensitivity and 72.22% specificity. Most expanded thyroid clonotypes (frequency above 0.001) were also found in blood, which suggests that blood repertoires may mirror thyroid immune responses. Ophthalmopathy was separated from stable hyperthyroidism by a 13 V-J signature model, with 87.88% sensitivity and 81% to 82% specificity obtained in cross-validation and 80%/75% obtained in testing.

V and J are truncated by 5 bases and 0 bases respectively, leaving an intervening sequence of 13 bases. CDR1 and CDR2 are read off the germline V gene as SGHAT and FQNNGV. The CDR3, cysteine through phenylalanine, is 15 amino acids long. This entry keeps only the CDR3 DNA: 45 bases, framed from base 1. Only a few counts were recorded for this clonotype. Its recognized antigen is unknown. No base-level quality is on record; no much larger clone is a single base apart. Hyperthyroidism patients were newly diagnosed, with disease duration under 2 months, and aged 18 to 65 years. The study excluded patients with uncontrolled infections, other autoimmune diseases, pregnancy or lactation. Diagnoses relied on clinical symptoms, serum thyroxine and TRAb, thyroid ultrasound and orbital computed tomography. Blood from progressor patients was drawn when they were first diagnosed with hyperthyroidism, before any ophthalmopathy symptoms appeared. PBMCs were separated from 7.5 to 10 ml of fresh peripheral blood using Ficoll-Paque density gradient centrifugation. Progressor patients were first diagnosed with Graves' hyperthyroidism and then developed ophthalmopathy during follow-up. Trizol reagent was used to extract total RNA, and RNA quality was then checked on an Agilent 2100 Bioanalyzer.

Amplification of TCR beta CDR3 regions was carried out from RNA transcripts. For the first round of RT-PCR on the TCR CDR3, the HTBI primer set was used together with the Qiagen OneStep RT-PCR kit. Libraries were constructed in a second round of multiplex PCR, after which size selection and purification were performed. Sequencing of the libraries was done on an Illumina HiSeq2000 using paired-end 100 bp reads. Per the original workflow: SOAPnuke was used to process the raw data, throwing out any read that contained adapters or uncalled bases, had a mean Phred below 15, or lacked an exact constant-primer or identifier match. COPE v1.2.5 was used to merge high-quality paired reads, and clonotypes were defined as unique nucleotide sequences. Clonotypes were aligned to IMGT TRBV, TRBD and TRBJ reference segments using MiTCR v1.1. The analysis included only V-J combinations with a frequency above 0.0001, which together covered 99.2% of the repertoires. The TCS score was defined as F50 (clonal expansion) divided by E x V (chaos), with BLOSUM62-based TCRdist calculated between CDR3 peptides within each V-J. Welch's t-statistics and random forest reduced 450 to 600 V-J features to around 14, which were used in a naive Bayes classifier (R e1071). The public reads were run again by TCRdb, first through fastp at Q25 and then through MiXCR, and only productive beta chains were kept. For every CDR3 protein sequence, its rows merge into one entry that carries the most common genes and DNA. V and J calls and clone size were set by TCRdb, not the authors. The sample table lists about 160,000 distinct CDR3 sequences, 9.4% of them with a count of one. The top ten constitute approximately 20% of the sample.

The receptor was isolated from a woman between 18 and 30 years old with Graves' hyperthyroidism that later progressed to Graves' ophthalmopathy. The sequenced sample consisted of blood. The rearranged chain carries TRBV11-2 and TRBJ1-1; matching of 5 bases hints at TRBD1 as the D gene. CDR3 sequence: CASSKRGELNTEAFF. The DNA sequence reads TGTGCCAGCAGCAAAAGAGGGGAGTTGAACACTGAAGCTTTCTTT.